The rows below give T cell receptor beta chains drawn from one sample of a study of blood T cell repertoires in COVID-19. The method was immunoSEQ multiplex PCR; TCRdb's version includes in-frame clones alone and lacks a portion of them. The sample lists about 66,000 clones, 85% to 90% seen once, with roughly 1.4% in the top ten. The sample was peripheral blood. All receptors come from a man aged 60-69 years with acute or convalescent COVID-19. The CDR3 runs from the conserved cysteine through the conserved F or W. A D gene is named only where the DNA matches it firmly. Some rows have no size entry. The others give once, few or many, or a class for an expanded clone.

>.|TRBV12-3/TRBV12-4|TRBJ1-5|.
TGTGCCAGCAGTTTTTCCGGGCAGCCCCAGCATTTT
CASSFSGQPQHF
>.|TRBV7-8|TRBJ1-2|TRBD1
TGTGCCAGCAGCTTGATATCGGGGACAGGCGTAATTGGCTACACCTTC
CASSLISGTGVIGYTF
>.|TRBV19|TRBJ1-1|.
TGTGCCAGTAGCCCACGAACCGGGACATTCCACACTGAAGCTTTCTTT
CASSPRTGTFHTEAFF
>.|TRBV2|TRBJ2-5|TRBD1
TGTGCCAGCAGGACGCCATTCAGGGGGCTCAATCAAGAGACCCAGTACTTC
CASRTPFRGLNQETQYF
>.|TRBV6-1|TRBJ1-4|TRBD1
TGTGCCAGCAGTCAAGCTGGTCCGGGACAGCTAGCAACTAATGAAAAACTGTTTTTT
CASSQAGPGQLATNEKLFF
>.|TRBV7-9|TRBJ1-6|TRBD1
TGTGCCACGGCGGGACAGAATAATTCACCCCTCCACTTT
CATAGQNNSPLHF
>.|TRBV7-9|TRBJ2-6|.
TGTGCCAGCAGCTTTGAGCCATTCACCTCTGGGGCCAACGTCCTGACTTTC
CASSFEPFTSGANVLTF
>few|TRBV5-8|TRBJ1-2|TRBD1
TGTGCCAGCAGCTTGGTCGACAGGGGTTTCCGTGGCTACACCTTC
CASSLVDRGFRGYTF
>.|TRBV6-4|TRBJ2-2|.
TGTGCCAGCAGTGACCACCACCGGGGTCACACCGGGGAGCTGTTTTTT
CASSDHHRGHTGELFF
>.|TRBV6-6|TRBJ1-1|.
TGTGCCAGCAGTTCCGCTTTAGGGGTGAACACTGAAGCTTTCTTT
CASSSALGVNTEAFF